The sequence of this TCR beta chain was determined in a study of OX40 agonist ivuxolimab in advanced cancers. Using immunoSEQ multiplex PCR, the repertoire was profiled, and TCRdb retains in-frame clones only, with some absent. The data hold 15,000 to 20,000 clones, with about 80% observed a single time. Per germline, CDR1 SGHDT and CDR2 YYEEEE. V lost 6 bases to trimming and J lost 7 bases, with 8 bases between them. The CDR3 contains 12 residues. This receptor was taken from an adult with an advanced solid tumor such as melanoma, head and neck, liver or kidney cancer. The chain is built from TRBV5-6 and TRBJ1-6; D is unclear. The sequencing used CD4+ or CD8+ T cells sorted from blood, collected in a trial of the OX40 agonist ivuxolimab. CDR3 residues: CASKLGNSPLHF. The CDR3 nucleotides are TGTGCCAGCAAATTGGGGAATTCACCCCTCCACTTT.